Listed below are T cell receptor beta chains from one sample, sequenced in a study of blood T cell repertoires in COVID-19. TCRdb keeps only in-frame clones here, not all; method: immunoSEQ multiplex PCR. The data show tens of thousands of clones, 75% to 90% seen once. The specimen sequenced was peripheral blood. These TCRs come from a human donor in a cohort sampled during active COVID-19. Each CDR3 is given with its conserved first and last residue. A D gene is named only where the DNA matches it firmly. For some rows the clone size is stated as once, few or many, or as a class when expanded; others skip it.

TRBJ2-5 TRBV7-9 . . TGTGCCAGCAGCTTACCCCGGGTCTCGGAGGAGACCCAGTACTTC CASSLPRVSEETQYF
TRBJ1-1 TRBV25-1 . . TGTGCCAGCAGTGAATACCGGGGGAGGGGAGGAGCGAACACTGAAGCTTTCTTT CASSEYRGRGGANTEAFF
TRBJ1-2 TRBV9 . . TGTGCCAGCAGCGTAGGGGAGGCGCCAGGCGGTGGCTACACCTTC CASSVGEAPGGGYTF
TRBJ1-2 TRBV11-2 . . TGTGCCAGCAGCCCCAGGCGTTGGGGGGAAGCTAACTATGGCTACACCTTC CASSPRRWGEANYGYTF
TRBJ2-6 TRBV19 . . TGTGCCAGTAGTACAATCCCAGGGCCTGGGGCCAACGTCCTGACTTTC CASSTIPGPGANVLTF
TRBJ1-4 TRBV18 . TRBD1 TGTGCCAGCTCACCACCCCCCTCAGGTGGGGACAGTGCAACTAATGAAAAACTGTTTTTT CASSPPPSGGDSATNEKLFF
TRBJ1-2 TRBV10-3 . . TGTGCCACCGGCATGGGGGAGGGCGTCTATGGCTACACCTTC CATGMGEGVYGYTF
TRBJ1-3 TRBV11-2 once . TGTGCCAGCAGCCCGGGAAGAGGGGGCTCTGGAAACACCATATATTTT CASSPGRGGSGNTIYF
TRBJ2-7 TRBV11-2 . TRBD1 TGTGCCAGCAGCTTAGTGGTTTACGGGACAGGGGGCTACGAGCAGTACTTC CASSLVVYGTGGYEQYF
TRBJ2-7 TRBV6-5 . . TGTGCCAGCAGTTACTCCGGAGTGAGGAGCTCCTACGAGCAGTACTTC CASSYSGVRSSYEQYF
TRBJ2-7 TRBV12-3/TRBV12-4 . TRBD2 TGTGCCAGCAAGCGGGGAGGGGAGGGGGAGCAGTACTTC CASKRGGEGEQYF
TRBJ1-1 TRBV7-8 . . TGTGCCAGCAGCTTAAGGCCAGGGGCACCTCGGAAGGACACTGAAGCTTTCTTT CASSLRPGAPRKDTEAFF
TRBJ1-2 TRBV10-3 once TRBD1 TGTGCCATCAGTGACTTGGACAGGGTGGTTGATGGCTACACCTTC CAISDLDRVVDGYTF
TRBJ1-1 TRBV2 . TRBD1 TGTGCCAGCAGTGAGGACAGGGCCACTGAAGCTTTCTTT CASSEDRATEAFF
TRBJ1-5 TRBV27 once TRBD1 TGTGCCAGCAGGGACAGGGGCCTCAATCAGCCCCAGCATTTT CASRDRGLNQPQHF
TRBJ1-4 TRBV6-2/TRBV6-3 . TRBD1 TGTGCCAGCAGTCCGGGACAGGGCCTCTTTAATGAAAAACTGTTTTTT CASSPGQGLFNEKLFF
TRBJ1-1 TRBV7-2 . . TGTGCCAGCAGTTCAAACATGAACACTGAAGCTTTCTTT CASSSNMNTEAFF
TRBJ2-7 TRBV27 once . TGTGCCAGCAGTACCGGGACACCTACCTACGAGCAGTACTTC CASSTGTPTYEQYF
TRBJ2-7 TRBV27 . . TGTGCCAGCAATCAAGGGACTCCGGAATTCTACGAGCAGTACTTC CASNQGTPEFYEQYF
TRBJ1-2 TRBV6-5 . . TGTGCCAGCAGTTACGCAACACGGAGCTATGGCTACACCTTC CASSYATRSYGYTF
TRBJ1-1 TRBV5-6 . TRBD1 TGTGCCAGCAGCCCAGGACAGGGGTTCGGGACTGAAGCTTTCTTT CASSPGQGFGTEAFF
TRBJ1-6 TRBV12-5 . . TGTGCTAGTGGTTTGAGACAGGTCCCGACGGCCCTCCACTTT CASGLRQVPTALHF
TRBJ1-4 TRBV10-3 . . TGTGCCATCAGTGTTAGCGACGCAACTAATGAAAAACTGTTTTTT CAISVSDATNEKLFF
TRBJ1-3 TRBV6-5 . TRBD1 TGTGCCAGCAGCTCCGACAGGGACGGAAACACCATATATTTT CASSSDRDGNTIYF
TRBJ2-7 TRBV6-5 . . TGTGCCAGCAGTTACTCCCAGGGGAACGAGCAGTACTTC CASSYSQGNEQYF
TRBJ1-2 TRBV5-1 . . TGCGCCAGCAGCTTTGACGCCTGGGGCGGCTACACCTTC CASSFDAWGGYTF
TRBJ2-6 TRBV19 . . TGTGCCAGTAGTATAGGGACAGGGGCCAACGTCCTGACTTTC CASSIGTGANVLTF
TRBJ2-6 TRBV6-5 . TRBD1 TGTGCCAGCAGTTACTCGACCCCGGGACAGGGAAACGTCCTGACTTTC CASSYSTPGQGNVLTF
TRBJ2-7 TRBV29-1 . TRBD1 TGCAGCGTTGCCACACAGGGGGTAGAGGAGCAGTACTTC CSVATQGVEEQYF
TRBJ2-7 TRBV6-1 . TRBD1 TGTGCCAGCAGTGAAATTGGGACAGGGGAGAATTATATATACGAGCAGTACTTC CASSEIGTGENYIYEQYF
TRBJ2-7 TRBV29-1 . . TGCAGCGTCCAAACAGCGGTCGAATGGTACTTC CSVQTAVEWYF
TRBJ2-7 TRBV27 . . TGTGCCAGCAGTTTATCCCTATCCGAGCCCTCCTACGAGCAGTACTTC CASSLSLSEPSYEQYF
TRBJ2-7 TRBV18 . . TGTGCCAGCTCACCACCGGACGGGGTCGAGCAGTACTTC CASSPPDGVEQYF
TRBJ1-2 TRBV6-5 few TRBD1 TGTGCCAGCAGGGCTCTGGGGACAGCCCTATATGGCTACACCTTC CASRALGTALYGYTF
TRBJ2-5 TRBV5-6 once TRBD1 TGTGCCAGCAGCAGGGCAGGACAGGAAGGTTATTCTGAGACCCAGTACTTC CASSRAGQEGYSETQYF